The 21 T cell receptor beta chains reported below all come from one sample, sequenced in a study of CXCR3-negative and CXCR3-positive naive CD8 T cells. The authors prepared UMI-labeled TRB cDNA libraries by 5' RACE. Reanalyzing the 5' RACE reads, TCRdb keeps one entry per CDR3 protein, without DNA. The sample shows 90,000 to 150,000 distinct CDR3 sequences, and about 0.34% sits with its ten largest clones. General study results and limits: When CXCR3-positive naive cells were set against CXCR3-negative naive cells, the former had more hydrophobic TRB CDR3s.

Their target antigens are unknown. Sequencing was carried out using naive CXCR3+ CD8+ T cells from blood. As for subset: CD45RO-CCR7+CD27+CD95- naive CD8+ T cells expressing CXCR3 (TNR3+). All receptors come from a human donor in good health. Some clones in this sample may be carry-over from other donors' samples.

The V and J genes are TRBV2 and TRBJ1-5. The CDR3 covers 14 residues. Germline CDR1 reads SNHLY; CDR2 reads FYNNEI. The CDR3 sequence: CASSDGRYNQPQHF.

The chain is built from TRBV2 and TRBJ1-5. The CDR3 has 16 residues. Germline CDR1 is SNHLY and CDR2 is FYNNEI. The CDR3 sequence is CASSDGLGPMNQPQHF.

This chain connects TRBV4-1 to TRBJ1-4; TCRdb indicates TRBD1, and absent DNA this call remains unverified. The CDR3 is made up of 12 amino acids. Germline V gene lookup returns CDR1 MGHRA and CDR2 YSYEKL. This chain's CDR3 is CASSPRGEKLFF.

V and J are TRBV12-3 or TRBV12-4 and TRBJ2-4; TCRdb reports TRBD2, a call that lacks DNA to check it against. This CDR3 has 16 amino acids. CDR3 sequence: CASSSLGGLAKNIQYF.

This chain uses TRBV4-1 with TRBJ1-2; TCRdb names TRBD1, which stays unverified in the absence of DNA. CDR3 length equals 13 residues. CDR1 and CDR2 (germline): MGHRA, YSYEKL. CDR3 sequence reads: CASSQAGARGYTF.

The chain is built from TRBV5-1 and TRBJ2-7; the D call from TCRdb, TRBD2, cannot be confirmed without DNA. Germline V gene data show CDR1 as SGHRS and CDR2 as YFSETQ. This CDR3 region has 17 residues. The CDR3 protein is CASSWPLSGGAVYEQYF.

V and J are TRBV19 and TRBJ2-1. The CDR3 covers 15 residues. CDR1 is LNHDA, CDR2 SQIVND, per germline (reference sequence). The CDR3 protein is CASSFGQRSYNEQFF.

The chain combines TRBV12-3 or TRBV12-4 with TRBJ2-2; TCRdb selects TRBD1, and the lack of DNA leaves this call unchecked. The CDR3 runs 15 residues. CDR3 residues: CASTGDRGHTGELFF.

The rearrangement joins TRBV9 to TRBJ2-5; TCRdb's D gene call, TRBD1, goes unchecked for lack of DNA. The CDR3 has 15 residues. Germline-derived CDR1 and CDR2 are SGDLS and YYNGEE. The CDR3 sequence is CASSAATGLQETQYF.

The rearrangement joins TRBV7-6 to TRBJ2-7. The CDR3 sequence is 15 residues long. Germline V gene lookup returns CDR1 SGHVS and CDR2 FNYEAQ. CDR3 in amino acids: CASSPELGVSYEQYF.

V usage is TRBV28 and J usage is TRBJ2-4; TCRdb outputs TRBD1, but without DNA this stays unchecked. CDR3 length: 15 amino acids. From germline, CDR1 is MDHEN and CDR2 SYDVKM. The CDR3 loop is CASSGQGGAKNIQYF. Supplemented by reference TRBV28 and TRBJ2-4, the full variable domain reads DVKVTQSSRYLVKRTGEKVFLECVQDMDHENMFWYRQDPGLGLRLIYFSYDVKMKEKGDIPEGYSVSREKKERFSLILESASTNQTSMYLCASSGQGGAKNIQYFGAGTRLSVL.

This chain links TRBV12-3 or TRBV12-4 with TRBJ2-7. The CDR3 is 14 amino acids. CDR3 sequence reads: CASSLGSDGYEQYF.

V gene TRBV12-3 or TRBV12-4 combines with J gene TRBJ2-5; TCRdb's D call of TRBD2 is untestable without DNA. The CDR3 sequence is 16 residues long. The CDR3 here is CASSSGTSGGQETQYF.

V gene TRBV19 combines with J gene TRBJ1-2; TCRdb's D call of TRBD1 is untestable without DNA. There are 12 residues in the CDR3. The V gene's germline CDR1 is LNHDA and CDR2 SQIVND (reference sequence). The CDR3 sequence: CASSQGVSGYTF.

This chain uses TRBV5-1 with TRBJ2-7; the TRBD1 assignment by TCRdb is unverifiable without DNA. The CDR3 loop spans 15 amino acids. Germline CDR1 is SGHRS and CDR2 is YFSETQ. CDR3 loop: CASSLRDRGIDEQYF. Together with reference TRBV5-1 and TRBJ2-7, the CDR3 gives the full variable domain: KAGVTQTPRYLIKTRGQQVTLSCSPISGHRSVSWYQQTPGQGLQFLFEYFSETQRNKGNFPGRFSGRQFSNSRSEMNVSTLELGDSALYLCASSLRDRGIDEQYFGPGTRLTVT.

The chain employs TRBV3-1 and TRBJ2-3. The CDR3 sequence is 12 residues long. The germline V gene encodes CDR1 LGHDT and CDR2 YNNKEL (reference sequence). CDR3 protein: CASSQVGDTQYF.

The rearrangement links TRBV4-1 to TRBJ1-6. CDR3 length: 14 amino acids. Germline V lookup: CDR1 MGHRA, CDR2 YSYEKL. The CDR3 here is CASSQDWVVSPLHF.

The genes are TRBV27 and TRBJ2-1. The CDR3 has 13 amino acids. Germline lookup yields CDR1 MNHEY and CDR2 SMNVEV (reference sequence). CDR3 sequence reads: CASSLYRYNEQFF.

The CDR3 loop is CASSFHPGTGTNYGYTF. This sequence joins TRBV6-5 and TRBJ1-2; the D gene TCRdb calls, TRBD1, cannot be checked with no DNA. This CDR3 has 17 amino acids. The germline gives CDR1 MNHEY, CDR2 SVGAGI.

This chain links TRBV28 with TRBJ1-1; with no DNA, the TCRdb D assignment of TRBD1 cannot be verified. From germline, CDR1 is MDHEN and CDR2 SYDVKM. The CDR3 consists of 13 residues. This chain's CDR3 is CASSLGRGGEAFF.

The rearrangement links TRBV19 to TRBJ2-1. Per germline, CDR1 LNHDA and CDR2 SQIVND (reference sequence). The CDR3 consists of 13 residues. The CDR3 loop reads CASSPDLYNEQFF.